These 16 T cell receptor beta chains were all obtained from the same sample, sequenced in a study of tumor and adjacent non-tumor tissue in lung cancer. This sample's RNA came from whole unsorted tissue. More than 3 cm separated this lung sample from the edge of the tumor. TCRbeta libraries were built with three rounds of nested PCR, modified from ARM-PCR. TCRdb passed the multiplex PCR reads through MiXCR, listing each CDR3 protein once. The table shows under 75,000 distinct CDR3 sequences, with less than 75% occurring only once. The sample was distant non-tumor lung tissue. Source of these receptors: a woman aged 45-60 years with non-small cell lung cancer.

For this clonotype: At one end, the junction sequence differs from germline, possibly due to a read error. The V and J genes are TRBV11-2 and TRBJ2-5, with a weak D call TRBD1 (5 bases). Germline CDR1 is SGHAT and CDR2 is FQNNGV. The CDR3 contains 13 residues. The CDR3 DNA sequence: TGTACCAGCAGGGTCAGGGTTAAAGAGATACAGTACTTC. This encodes CTSRVRVKEIQYF.

Worth noting for this clonotype: One junction end disagrees with the germline gene, perhaps due to a read error. The V call is TRBV4-3, the J call TRBJ2-4; 8 bases align to TRBD2. The CDR3 has 15 residues. The germline CDR1 and CDR2 sequences are LGHNA and YSLEER. The CDR3 nucleotides are TGCGCCAGCAACCAAGATCCAGCGGGAGATAACATTCAGTACTTC. Protein: CASNQDPAGDNIQYF.

Comment on this clonotype: In this CDR3 the conserved last residue, phenylalanine or tryptophan, is missing, so a read error is likely. The chain is built from TRBV20-1 and TRBJ2-6; perhaps TRBD1 as D (5 bases). CDR3 length: 17 residues. Germline V gives CDR1 DFQATT, CDR2 SNEGSKA (reference sequence). V was trimmed by 0 bases and J by 2 bases, leaving 14 bases between them. The DNA for the CDR3 is TGCAGTGCTAGAGACTTAGCACAGGCCCCTGGGGCCAACGTCCTGACTTTA. It is translated as CSARDLAQAPGANVLTL.

Ten or more counts support this clonotype. This chain uses TRBV29-1 with TRBJ2-3; 7 bases line up with TRBD1. The CDR3 sequence is 18 residues long. CDR1 and CDR2 (germline): SQVTM, ANQGSEA. With 0 bases clipped from V and 0 bases from J, the junction kept 12 bases outside the gene matches. CDR3 DNA: TGCAGCGTTGAAGATTTTGTCGGCAGGGGGTTAAGCACAGATACGCAGTATTTT. Translating gives CSVEDFVGRGLSTDTQYF.

In the case of this clonotype: The junction shows a germline mismatch at one end, possibly a read error. This sequence joins TRBV20-1 and TRBJ2-7; 9 bases fit TRBD2. Germline lookup yields CDR1 DFQATT and CDR2 SNEGSKA (reference sequence). The CDR3 covers 14 residues. CDR3 sequence (DNA): TGCAGTGCCATTAGCGGGAGAAGCACCTACGAGCAGTGCTTC. It yields the protein CSAISGRSTYEQCF.

Of note for this clonotype: This may come from a read error, since a much larger clone is one base off. The chain uses TRBV20-1 and TRBJ2-5; 9 nucleotides match TRBD1. CDR3 length: 15 amino acids. The ends lost 6 bases at V and 5 bases at J; junction bases unmatched: 13. Looked up from germline, CDR1 is DFQATT and CDR2 is SNEGSKA (reference sequence). The CDR3 DNA reads as TGCAGTGCCCAACTGGGACAGGGATCACAGGAGACCCAGTACTTC. Its translation: CSAQLGQGSQETQYF.

In the case of this clonotype: Germline is not matched at one junction end, which may reflect a read error. V gene TRBV29-1 combines with J gene TRBJ2-1; maybe TRBD1 (5 bases). The germline gives CDR1 SQVTM, CDR2 ANQGSEA. The CDR3 covers 15 residues. The CDR3 region has the DNA TGCAGCGTTAGCACCGGGCAGGGCACCTACAATGAGCAGCTCTTC. Amino acids: CSVSTGQGTYNEQLF.

Note on this clonotype: Sequence at one end of the junction differs from germline and may be a read error. This chain links TRBV20-1 with TRBJ2-5, with 11 bases identical to TRBD1. Germline lookup yields CDR1 DFQATT and CDR2 SNEGSKA (reference sequence). This CDR3 has 17 amino acids. The CDR3 here is CSVRDADRGLPRETQYF. The CDR3 nucleotides read TGCAGTGTTAGAGATGCGGACAGGGGGCTTCCCCGAGAGACCCAGTACTTC.

With respect to this clonotype: This may be a read error: a much more frequent sequence differs by one nucleotide. This rearrangement joins TRBV4-2 to TRBJ2-5, with a weak D call TRBD2 (7 bases). Germline-derived CDR1 and CDR2 are LGHNA and YNFKEQ. The V gene lost 4 bases and the J gene lost 2 bases, with 29 bases spanning the gap. There are 20 residues in the CDR3. Written as DNA, the CDR3 is TGTGCCAGCAGCCGCATAAAAGAGGGGGAGCGGGGCCGGAAACAAGAGACCCAGTACTTC. Amino acids: CASSRIKEGERGRKQETQYF.

Concerning this clonotype itself: Compared with germline, one end of the junction differs, possibly owing to a read error. This chain connects TRBV5-1 to TRBJ1-1, with a weak D call TRBD1 (6 bases). The CDR3 is made up of 19 amino acids. In germline, CDR1 is SGHRS, CDR2 YFSETQ. DNA for the CDR3: TGCACCAGCAGCTTTTTTCTCAAGTGGCGTAACAGGGAGGACACTGAAGCTTTCTTT. The encoded protein is CTSSFFLKWRNREDTEAFF.

This clonotype was seen at least ten times. CDR3 loop: CASSLTGGVGQPQHF. The DNA for the CDR3 is TGTGCCAGCAGTTTGACAGGGGGGGTCGGACAGCCCCAGCATTTT. The chain recombines TRBV12-3 or TRBV12-4 with TRBJ1-5, with 9 bases aligning to TRBD1. The V and J ends lost 3 bases and 7 bases, in that order; junction bases with no gene match: 7. The CDR3 totals 15 residues.

V usage is TRBV11-2 and J usage is TRBJ2-1, with a possible D match to TRBD2 (5 bases). Trimming pared 10 bases from V and 5 bases from J, leaving 15 bases between. Germline lookup yields CDR1 SGHAT and CDR2 FQNNGV. CDR3 length: 13 residues. The CDR3 DNA reads as TGTGCCAACAGTTTGAGGGCCCACAATGAGCAGTTCTTC. It yields the protein CANSLRAHNEQFF.

Worth noting for this clonotype: An end of the junction does not agree with germline; a read error may underlie this. The CDR3 is CASLPGVCSSARSSYNERFF. In nucleotides, the CDR3 is TGTGCCAGTCTCCCGGGAGTCTGTTCCTCGGCTAGAAGCTCCTACAATGAGCGGTTCTTC. The J gene is TRBJ2-1, the V gene TRBV12-3 or TRBV12-4; D perhaps matches TRBD2 (6 bases). This CDR3 has 20 amino acids.

The gene calls are TRBV11-1 and TRBJ2-5; 7 nucleotides agree with TRBD2. Unmatched junction bases numbered 10, after V lost 3 bases and J lost 9 bases. Germline V gene sequence: CDR1 SGHAT, CDR2 FQDESV (reference sequence). The CDR3 sequence is 14 residues long. The CDR3 DNA reads TGTGCCAGCAGCTTCGCCACTAGCGTAGGGTCCCAGTACTTC. This codes for CASSFATSVGSQYF. The full variable domain, completed using reference TRBV11-1 and TRBJ2-5, is EAEVAQSPRYKITEKSQAVAFWCDPISGHATLYWYRQILGQGPELLVQFQDESVVDDSQLPKDRFSAERLKGVDSTLKIQPAELGDSAMYLCASSFATSVGSQYFGPGTRLLVL.

A remark on this clonotype: One base away lies a much larger clone, so this may be a sequencing read error. This chain uses TRBV6-6 with TRBJ2-2; no firm D call. Germline CDR1 reads MNHNY; CDR2 reads SVGAGI (reference sequence). Trimming removed 4 bases from V and 3 bases from J, with 15 bases in between. The CDR3 totals 16 residues. The chain's CDR3 is CASSWGPDADTGELFF. Written as DNA, the CDR3 is TGTGCCAGCAGTTGGGGTCCAGACGCGGACACCGGGGAGCTGTTTTTT.

The gene calls are TRBV20-1 and TRBJ2-2, with D possibly matching TRBD2 (5 bases). Germline V gene data show CDR1 as DFQATT and CDR2 as SNEGSKA (reference sequence). Trimming removed 7 bases at V and 2 bases at J, with 14 bases between. This CDR3 comprises 14 residues. The CDR3 is CSDLLTGNTGELFF. Written as DNA, the CDR3 is TGCAGTGATCTACTAACGGGAAACACCGGGGAGCTGTTTTTT.